This T cell receptor (beta chain) derives from a study of T cell clonality in common variable immunodeficiency. Findings and limits, study-wide: In common variable immunodeficiency, TCR beta chains reportedly carried fewer deletions and N-nucleotide insertions. Compared with controls, CVID subjects had fewer shared TCRbeta clones. TCRbeta clonality was increased in CVID versus healthy controls.

Generated by immunoSEQ multiplex PCR, the TCRdb table keeps only in-frame clones and is missing some. This sample comprises approximately 60,000 clones, none seen once only. This clone has a count of ten or more. The antigen is undetermined. Read data end 3 residues before the CDR3 end; the end is taken from the germline J gene. Blood samples were heparinized, 5 to 8 ml per donor. Germline V CDR1 and CDR2: SGHDT, YYEEEE. The length of the CDR3 is 11 residues. The ends were cut back, 4 bases at V and 2 bases at J, with 3 bases in the middle. The specimen was peripheral blood mononuclear cells. The clonotype originates from a person aged 18-70 years in good health. The rearrangement uses TRBV5-6 and TRBJ2-5; D uncertain. The CDR3 reads CASSLQETQYF. Partial CDR3 DNA: TGTGCCAGCAGCCTGCAAGAGACC.